The clone carrying this T cell receptor beta chain was picked up a small number of times. Its antigen is as yet unknown. This sample was taken from a study of early T cells in non-severe SARS-CoV-2 infection. Background on the study: Sequencing input comprised bulk RNA from unsorted whole blood; chain pairing was not available.

Study results and limitations: Private and CD4 specificities were missed by VDJdb matching, which favored anti-spike CD8 responses.

V was cut by 3 bases and J by 0 bases, with 15 bases left in between. Per germline, CDR1 DFQATT and CDR2 SNEGSKA (reference sequence). The CDR3 spans 16 residues. The TCR library protocol attached unique molecular identifiers to the individual cDNA molecules. TCRdb reanalysed the 5' RACE reads using MiXCR and keeps one entry per CDR3 protein. The sample lists tens of thousands of distinct CDR3 sequences, roughly 12% occurring once. Sequences were obtained from whole blood. The sequence was collected from an adult who was a healthcare worker with PCR-confirmed SARS-CoV-2 infection or an uninfected control (not recorded which). The chain recombines TRBV20-1 with TRBJ2-1; D perhaps matches TRBD1 (6 bases). The CDR3 loop is CSASRGGSFSYNEQFF. The CDR3 region has the DNA TGCAGTGCTAGTCGAGGGGGATCCTTCTCCTACAATGAGCAGTTCTTC.